Listed below are T cell receptor beta chains from one sample, sequenced in a study of T cells after yellow fever vaccination. TCRdb re-analysed the 5' RACE reads in MiXCR, keeping a single row per CDR3 protein. The data hold more than 120,000 distinct CDR3 sequences, with 7.7% observed a single time. The input for sequencing was CD4+ T cells sorted from PBMCs, taken 5 days after the yellow fever booster vaccination. The receptor set was obtained from a man between 25 and 39 years old who received the YFV17D yellow fever vaccine. The CDR3 runs from the conserved cysteine through the conserved F or W. The order of the fields is V gene, D gene, J gene, clone size, CDR3 DNA, CDR3 protein. The D gene is left open where the match is weak. Clone size is stated in some rows and not others, as once, few, many or a class when expanded.

V gene: TRBV5-1; D gene: TRBD2; J gene: TRBJ2-2; clone size: many; CDR3 DNA: TGCGCCAGCAGCAGACTAGCGGGGAACACCGGGGAGCTGTTTTTT; CDR3 protein: CASSRLAGNTGELFF
V gene: TRBV28; D gene: NA; J gene: TRBJ2-2; clone size: NA; CDR3 DNA: TGTGCCAGCAGCCCCGGGCTCCTGTGCTGGGAGCTGTTTTTT; CDR3 protein: CASSPGLLCWELFF
V gene: TRBV20-1; D gene: NA; J gene: TRBJ1-1; clone size: many; CDR3 DNA: TGCAGTGCTAGGGCGGGAGAGGGAGCTTTCTTT; CDR3 protein: CSARAGEGAFF
V gene: TRBV6-5; D gene: TRBD2; J gene: TRBJ2-3; clone size: many; CDR3 DNA: TGTGCCAGCAGTAACCTCGGGACTAAAACGCAGTATTTT; CDR3 protein: CASSNLGTKTQYF
V gene: TRBV5-1; D gene: NA; J gene: TRBJ2-1; clone size: many; CDR3 DNA: TGCGCCAGCAGGGAGCCGGGAGCCAATGAGCAGTTCTTC; CDR3 protein: CASREPGANEQFF
V gene: TRBV12-3/TRBV12-4; D gene: NA; J gene: TRBJ2-2; clone size: many; CDR3 DNA: TGTGCCAGCACACCGGGACAGAACACCGGGGAGCTGTTTTTT; CDR3 protein: CASTPGQNTGELFF
V gene: TRBV5-5; D gene: NA; J gene: TRBJ2-1; clone size: many; CDR3 DNA: TGTGCCAGCAGCTTGGATGTGAGTGAGCAGTTCTTC; CDR3 protein: CASSLDVSEQFF
V gene: TRBV3-1; D gene: NA; J gene: TRBJ2-2; clone size: many; CDR3 DNA: TGTGCCAGCAGCCACCGTGGTAGGAAGAACACCGGGGAGCTGTTTTTT; CDR3 protein: CASSHRGRKNTGELFF
V gene: TRBV7-8; D gene: NA; J gene: TRBJ2-7; clone size: few; CDR3 DNA: TGTGCCAGCAGCCCTCCTTCCGTGGTAGCGGCCTACGAGCAGTACTTC; CDR3 protein: CASSPPSVVAAYEQYF
V gene: TRBV6-5; D gene: NA; J gene: TRBJ1-6; clone size: many; CDR3 DNA: TGTGCCAGCAGTTACCAGGGTGTATGGGGGAATTCACCCCTCCACTTT; CDR3 protein: CASSYQGVWGNSPLHF
V gene: TRBV19; D gene: TRBD1; J gene: TRBJ2-3; clone size: many; CDR3 DNA: TGTGCCAGTAGTCCGCCGGGACAGGGTCGTGGGACGCAGTATTTT; CDR3 protein: CASSPPGQGRGTQYF
V gene: TRBV11-2; D gene: TRBD2; J gene: TRBJ2-3; clone size: many; CDR3 DNA: TGTGCCAGCAGCTTAGACCTGACTAGCGGGAGAGAGGGACCAGATACGCAGTATTTT; CDR3 protein: CASSLDLTSGREGPDTQYF
V gene: TRBV4-3; D gene: TRBD2; J gene: TRBJ2-7; clone size: few; CDR3 DNA: TGCGCCAGCAGCCATGCCCCCGGGACTAGCGGGAGGAAAGGAATCTACGAGCAGTACTTC; CDR3 protein: CASSHAPGTSGRKGIYEQYF
V gene: TRBV29-1; D gene: NA; J gene: TRBJ2-5; clone size: many; CDR3 DNA: TGCAGCGTTCTCTTTGGGGGACAAGAGACCCAGTACTTC; CDR3 protein: CSVLFGGQETQYF
V gene: TRBV20-1; D gene: TRBD2; J gene: TRBJ2-1; clone size: many; CDR3 DNA: TGCAGTGCCCCCCGGAGGCTGGTAGCGGGAGGGGGCAATGAGCAGTTCTTC; CDR3 protein: CSAPRRLVAGGGNEQFF
V gene: TRBV11-2; D gene: NA; J gene: TRBJ1-1; clone size: many; CDR3 DNA: TGTGCCAGCAGCGTACGTTTCACTGAAGCTTTCTTT; CDR3 protein: CASSVRFTEAFF
V gene: TRBV6-2/TRBV6-3; D gene: TRBD2; J gene: TRBJ2-7; clone size: many; CDR3 DNA: TGTGCCAGCAGCCCCCGGGGACTAGCGGGATTGAACGAGCAGTACTTC; CDR3 protein: CASSPRGLAGLNEQYF
V gene: TRBV7-2; D gene: NA; J gene: TRBJ2-7; clone size: NA; CDR3 DNA: TGTGCCAGCAGCGGTATACTCTTGGGCTACGAGCAGTACTTC; CDR3 protein: CASSGILLGYEQYF
V gene: TRBV7-2; D gene: NA; J gene: TRBJ2-3; clone size: many; CDR3 DNA: TGTGCCAGCAGCCTAGGACCCACAGATACGCAGTATTTT; CDR3 protein: CASSLGPTDTQYF
V gene: TRBV20-1; D gene: NA; J gene: TRBJ1-2; clone size: few; CDR3 DNA: TGCAGTGCTAGAGATTCGAGGGGAATTGGCTATGGCTACACCTTC; CDR3 protein: CSARDSRGIGYGYTF
V gene: TRBV5-1; D gene: TRBD1; J gene: TRBJ2-1; clone size: many; CDR3 DNA: TGCGCCAGCAGCCCAGGGGGAACTAGGGTCAATGAGCAGTTCTTC; CDR3 protein: CASSPGGTRVNEQFF
V gene: TRBV7-3; D gene: TRBD2; J gene: TRBJ2-1; clone size: NA; CDR3 DNA: TGTGCCAGCAGCTTAATGCGGGGGGCCGTCAGGGGAGGTCTAGCGGGAGGTTGGTATGAGCAGTTCTTC; CDR3 protein: CASSLMRGAVRGGLAGGWYEQFF
V gene: TRBV20-1; D gene: TRBD1; J gene: TRBJ2-5; clone size: many; CDR3 DNA: TGCAGTGCTTACCGGGACAGCTACCAAGAGACCCAGTACTTC; CDR3 protein: CSAYRDSYQETQYF
V gene: TRBV28; D gene: NA; J gene: TRBJ2-1; clone size: many; CDR3 DNA: TGTGCCAGCAGTTCAGTTGAGCAGTTCTTC; CDR3 protein: CASSSVEQFF
V gene: TRBV7-2; D gene: NA; J gene: TRBJ2-1; clone size: NA; CDR3 DNA: TGTGCCAGCAGCTTAGTCTCGGGGGCGAAGATCAGTGAGCAGTTCTTC; CDR3 protein: CASSLVSGAKISEQFF
V gene: TRBV7-2; D gene: TRBD2; J gene: TRBJ2-1; clone size: NA; CDR3 DNA: TGTGCCAGCAGCGCAACTAGCGGGAGAGGGAGTGAGCAGTTCTTC; CDR3 protein: CASSATSGRGSEQFF